A selection of T cell receptor beta chains follows, all from one sample in a study of blood T cell repertoires in COVID-19. TCRdb's table, derived via immunoSEQ multiplex PCR, lists solely in-frame clones and lacks some. Counted here are under 150,000 clones, about 90% occurring once; the ten biggest clones make up 8% to 11%. What was sequenced was peripheral blood. Receptors originate from a man aged 50 or older with active or convalescent COVID-19. Both conserved end residues are part of each CDR3. D genes are given only for firm matches. Clone size is shown for a subset of rows, as once, few, many or a class of expanded clone.

>TRBV5-1|TRBD2|once|TRBJ2-1
CASSHTPRTSGSYNEQFF
TGCGCCAGCAGCCACACCCCGAGGACTAGCGGCTCCTACAATGAGCAGTTCTTC
>TRBV12-3/TRBV12-4|.|once|TRBJ2-7
CASSLAGYFEQYF
TGTGCCAGCAGTTTGGCAGGGTATTTCGAGCAGTACTTC
>TRBV18|TRBD1|.|TRBJ1-5
CASSPEPGGIQPQHF
TGTGCCAGCTCACCAGAGCCAGGGGGCATTCAGCCCCAGCATTTT
>TRBV3-1/TRBV3-2|TRBD2|.|TRBJ2-3
CASSLGTGLATDTQYF
TGTGCCAGCAGCCTAGGAACGGGACTAGCGACAGATACGCAGTATTTT
>TRBV9|.|.|TRBJ1-5
CASSEAGQSNQPQHF
TGTGCCAGCAGCGAGGCCGGACAGTCCAATCAGCCCCAGCATTTT
>TRBV6-5|TRBD1|.|TRBJ1-2
CASNPRGLYGYTF
TGTGCCAGCAATCCCAGGGGGCTCTATGGCTACACCTTC
>TRBV2|TRBD1|.|TRBJ1-5
CATAGTGGGHQPQHF
TGTGCCACCGCCGGGACAGGGGGCGGTCATCAGCCCCAGCATTTT
>TRBV7-3|TRBD2|.|TRBJ2-1
CASSEQPSGAYNEQFF
TGTGCCAGCAGCGAACAACCCAGCGGGGCCTACAATGAGCAGTTCTTC
>TRBV28|TRBD2|.|TRBJ2-7
CASSLFRTSGSTVSGEQYF
TGTGCCAGCAGTTTATTTAGGACTAGCGGGAGTACGGTCTCGGGCGAGCAGTACTTC
>TRBV6-5|.|.|TRBJ1-6
CASSRTNYNSPLHF
TGTGCCAGCAGCAGAACAAATTATAATTCACCCCTCCACTTT
>TRBV29-1|.|.|TRBJ2-7
CSAATDYEQYF
TGCAGCGCAGCGACCGACTACGAGCAGTACTTC
>TRBV12-3/TRBV12-4|TRBD1|once|TRBJ1-1
CASRWGTGVAFF
TGTGCCAGCAGATGGGGGACAGGAGTAGCTTTCTTT
>TRBV18|TRBD2|.|TRBJ2-3
CASSRYAGWTSGVNEADTQYF
TGTGCCAGCTCACGATACGCCGGATGGACTAGCGGGGTCAACGAGGCAGATACGCAGTATTTT
>TRBV11-3|TRBD2|.|TRBJ2-3
CASSLGGDTDTQYF
TGTGCCAGCAGCTTGGGGGGGGACACAGATACGCAGTATTTT
>TRBV19|TRBD1|.|TRBJ2-1
CASSASPGQGNNEQFF
TGTGCCAGTAGTGCCTCACCGGGACAGGGAAACAATGAGCAGTTCTTC
>TRBV7-9|TRBD2|.|TRBJ2-1
CASTLAGGPNEQFF
TGTGCCAGCACCCTAGCGGGAGGACCCAATGAGCAGTTCTTC
>TRBV5-1|.|.|TRBJ2-7
CASSLSGLPYEQYF
TGCGCCAGCAGCCTGAGTGGACTACCCTACGAGCAGTACTTC
>TRBV6-2/TRBV6-3|.|.|TRBJ1-5
CASSYRGTQPQHF
TGTGCCAGCAGTTACCGGGGGACTCAGCCCCAGCATTTT
>TRBV7-2|TRBD1|.|TRBJ2-3
CASRPPGQGTDTQYF
TGTGCCAGCAGGCCTCCGGGACAGGGGACAGATACGCAGTATTTT
>TRBV11-2|.|.|TRBJ2-5
CASSQVGAGETQYF
TGTGCCAGCAGCCAAGTGGGGGCCGGGGAGACCCAGTACTTC
>TRBV6-5|.|.|TRBJ2-5
CASSYSMGGRQETQYF
TGTGCCAGCAGTTACTCGATGGGGGGGCGGCAAGAGACCCAGTACTTC